A selection of T cell receptor beta chains follows, all from one sample in a study of OX40 agonist ivuxolimab in advanced cancers. The protocol was immunoSEQ multiplex PCR, while the TCRdb copy is restricted to in-frame clones and leaves out a portion. Seen here are about 13,000 clones, around 86% observed once, and the top ten hold 40% to 50%. The specimen comprised CD4+ or CD8+ T cells sorted from blood, sampled in a trial of the OX40 agonist ivuxolimab. These receptors all come from an adult with an advanced solid tumor such as melanoma, head and neck, liver or kidney cancer. CDR3s include the opening cysteine and the closing phenylalanine or tryptophan. The D gene is left open where the match is weak. Some rows mark clone size as missing; the rest say once, few, many or name a class of expanded clone.

TGTGCCAGCAGTTACTCGACAGGGATCAACGAGCAGTACTTC	CASSYSTGINEQYF	.	TRBV6-6	TRBJ2-7	TRBD1
TGTGCCAGCAGTTCCCTAGCGGCCTTGTACAATGAGCAGTTCTTC	CASSSLAALYNEQFF	.	TRBV27	TRBJ2-1	TRBD2
TGTGCCAGCAGCCGCCACTCGGTACAAGAGACCCAGTACTTC	CASSRHSVQETQYF	.	TRBV14	TRBJ2-5	.
TGTGCCAGCAGCTTAGCTCCAGGGGAGGCCTACGAGCAGTACTTC	CASSLAPGEAYEQYF	few	TRBV7-9	TRBJ2-7	.
TGTGCCAGCAGCTTTGGGACTCGGGGAGATGAAAAACTGTTTTTT	CASSFGTRGDEKLFF	.	TRBV11-2	TRBJ1-4	.
TGCGCCAGCAGCCAAGATGACGAGGCTAGCCCCACCGGGGAGCTGTTTTTT	CASSQDDEASPTGELFF	.	TRBV4-3	TRBJ2-2	.
TGTGCCAGCAGTTTAGGTGTTACCTTGAACACTGAAGCTTTCTTT	CASSLGVTLNTEAFF	few	TRBV28	TRBJ1-1	.
TGTGCCAGCAGCTGGGACAATGGCTACACCTTC	CASSWDNGYTF	once	TRBV7-8	TRBJ1-2	.
TGTGCCAGCAGCGCCGACAGGTATCCCTACGAGCAGTACTTC	CASSADRYPYEQYF	.	TRBV28	TRBJ2-7	.
TGTGCCAGCAGTTCTCCGCAACAGGGGGCAATCCATGGCTACACCTTC	CASSSPQQGAIHGYTF	.	TRBV28	TRBJ1-2	TRBD1
TGTGCCAGCAGTCCATTTAGCGGGAACCACGAGCAGTACTTC	CASSPFSGNHEQYF	.	TRBV7-9	TRBJ2-7	TRBD2
TGTGCCAGTAGTTTGACTAGCGGAGAAGCCTACGAGCAGTACTTC	CASSLTSGEAYEQYF	.	TRBV19	TRBJ2-7	TRBD2
TGTGCCAGCAGCTTCGCCGCGGACGGGACAGGGGAAGCTTTCTTT	CASSFAADGTGEAFF	once	TRBV7-9	TRBJ1-1	TRBD1
TGTGCCAGCAGCTTCATGACTACCGGGGAGCTGTTTTTT	CASSFMTTGELFF	.	TRBV5-6	TRBJ2-2	.
TGTGCCAGCAGCCCAAGGGGACAGGGTACTACTGGGGCCAACGTCCTGACTTTC	CASSPRGQGTTGANVLTF	.	TRBV7-3	TRBJ2-6	TRBD1
TGTGCCCCCACCCCCGGACAGGGTGACGAAAAACTGTTTTTT	CAPTPGQGDEKLFF	.	TRBV12-5	TRBJ1-4	TRBD1
TGTGCCAGCAGTGGGACTAGGGATACGCAGTATTTT	CASSGTRDTQYF	.	TRBV6-1	TRBJ2-3	TRBD2
TGTGCCAGCAGTTTATTGGGTCATCTGGGGGCGGCTGGGGCCAACGTCCTGACTTTC	CASSLLGHLGAAGANVLTF	few	TRBV27	TRBJ2-6	.
TGTGCCAGCAGAAGCCCCGAGCAGTACTTC	CASRSPEQYF	.	TRBV28	TRBJ2-7	.
TGCGCCAGCAGTCTGAACACCGGGGAGCTGTTTTTT	CASSLNTGELFF	.	TRBV10-2	TRBJ2-2	.
TGTGCCAGCAGCTTAGTAGGCACAGGCCGCTACGAGCAGTACTTC	CASSLVGTGRYEQYF	.	TRBV7-2	TRBJ2-7	.
TGTGCCAGTAGTGCCGCTGGGAATGAGCAGTTCTTC	CASSAAGNEQFF	.	TRBV19	TRBJ2-1	.
TGTGCCAGCAGCGCCGAACAGGGGCCTAGCACAGATACGCAGTATTTT	CASSAEQGPSTDTQYF	once	TRBV6-4	TRBJ2-3	TRBD1
TGTGCCTGGAGTGTAGGCCAGCAGTTCTTC	CAWSVGQQFF	few	TRBV30	TRBJ2-1	.
TGTGCCAGCAGTGACTCAGGGGGCTACAATGAGCAGTTCTTC	CASSDSGGYNEQFF	.	TRBV6-8	TRBJ2-1	TRBD1
TGTGCCAGCAGCTTAGAGGCCAGCCCAATTAAACTCTTC	CASSLEASPIKLF	.	TRBV7-9	TRBJ2-7	.
TGTGCCAGCAGCGTAGCTTCGGGACCGCTAGGTGAAAAACTGTTTTTT	CASSVASGPLGEKLFF	.	TRBV9	TRBJ1-4	.
TGTGCCAGTAGTATGAGGGACAGTTACAATGAGCAGTTCTTC	CASSMRDSYNEQFF	once	TRBV19	TRBJ2-1	TRBD1
TGTGCCAGCAGTTTATTGGGGGTAACAGATACGCAGTATTTT	CASSLLGVTDTQYF	.	TRBV27	TRBJ2-3	.
TGCGCCAGCAGCTCGACCCAGGTGGAGGATCGGGGCTACACCTTC	CASSSTQVEDRGYTF	.	TRBV4-3	TRBJ1-2	.
TGTGCCAGCAGTTATGGGGGACCCCAAGAGACCCAGTACTTC	CASSYGGPQETQYF	few	TRBV6-5	TRBJ2-5	.
TGTGCCAGCAGCAGGGGGCGGGGGTTCGATGAGCAGTTCTTC	CASSRGRGFDEQFF	few	TRBV7-2	TRBJ2-1	.
TGTGCCAGCAGCTTAGAAACGGTCGAGACCCAGTACTTC	CASSLETVETQYF	.	TRBV7-2	TRBJ2-5	.
TGTGCCAGCAGCTTGATGGAAGCTTTCTTT	CASSLMEAFF	once	TRBV7-9	TRBJ1-1	.
TGTGCCAGCAGTTACTCTACTTCACCCCTCCACTTT	CASSYSTSPLHF	.	TRBV6-6	TRBJ1-6	.
TGCGCCAGCAGCCCAAACAGCGGGAACTACAATGAGCAGTTCTTC	CASSPNSGNYNEQFF	.	TRBV4-3	TRBJ2-1	TRBD2
TGTGCCAGCAGCGTAGAAGGGACCTCTGCAGGAGATACGCAGTATTTT	CASSVEGTSAGDTQYF	.	TRBV9	TRBJ2-3	.
TGTGCCAGCTCAGGGGTCTCCGGGCACAATGAGCAGTTCTTC	CASSGVSGHNEQFF	.	TRBV18	TRBJ2-1	.
TGTGCCAGCAGTTACACTCGGACAGCCTACAATGAGCAGTTCTTC	CASSYTRTAYNEQFF	.	TRBV27	TRBJ2-1	.
TGTGCCAGCAGTTTTTTAGCGGGAGGGCCTGGTGAGCAGTTCTTC	CASSFLAGGPGEQFF	.	TRBV28	TRBJ2-1	TRBD2
TGCGCCAGCAGTCAGGGACAGGGGGACCAGCCCCAGCATTTT	CASSQGQGDQPQHF	.	TRBV5-1	TRBJ1-5	TRBD1
TGCGCCAGCAGCCAAGATCGGGGATTTAACTATGGCTACACCTTC	CASSQDRGFNYGYTF	.	TRBV4-3	TRBJ1-2	.
TGTGCCCTCCGACAGACCCACACGAACACTGAAGCTTTCTTT	CALRQTHTNTEAFF	few	TRBV10-3	TRBJ1-1	.